The sequence of this TCR beta chain was determined in a study of blood T cell repertoires in COVID-19. Looking at the study overall: Sites in the United States, Italy and Spain provided acute and convalescent COVID-19 samples. T cells, B-cell-depleted T cells, or PBMCs provided the cDNA or gDNA that served as material.

The CDR3 sequence is 13 residues long. Germline CDR1 reads SGHRS; CDR2 reads YFSETQ. The V end was cut by 4 bases, the J end by 4 bases, with 9 bases between. Original methodology: Amplification of reference gene primers provided the estimated nucleated cell counts. TCRdb keeps only in-frame clones here, not all; method: immunoSEQ multiplex PCR. That table gives V, J and clone size, and the DNA gave D and trimming. The repertoire holds 150,000 to 200,000 clones, with under 80% as singletons. The clonotype comes from a woman of 80 years or more with acute or convalescent COVID-19. Sequences were obtained from peripheral blood. The chain couples TRBV5-1 to TRBJ1-5; D is unclear. The CDR3 DNA is TGCGCCAGCAGCCCGGGTCAGAATCAGCCCCAGCATTTT. Translating it yields CASSPGQNQPQHF. Drawing the rest from reference TRBV5-1 and TRBJ1-5, the complete variable domain is KAGVTQTPRYLIKTRGQQVTLSCSPISGHRSVSWYQQTPGQGLQFLFEYFSETQRNKGNFPGRFSGRQFSNSRSEMNVSTLELGDSALYLCASSPGQNQPQHFGDGTRLSIL.